The sequence of this T cell receptor beta chain was determined in a study of read filtering for tumor transcriptome and immune sequencing. Across the study: R-ISS stage counts were roughly 8 for I, approximately 15 for II, about 7 for III.

This clonotype was counted ten times or more. From 350 to 500 ng of RNA, a library with molecular barcoded alpha/delta and beta/gamma adaptors was made. TCRdb used MiXCR to reprocess the reads, holding one entry per CDR3 protein. Seen here are some 40,000 distinct CDR3 sequences, approximately 12% observed once, and the top ten hold more than 30%. Germline lookup yields CDR1 DFQATT and CDR2 SNEGSKA (reference sequence). Trimming took off 2 bases at V and 1 base at J, with 11 bases between the two ends. This CDR3 region has 14 residues. The source of this sequence is a donor aged 40 or older with multiple myeloma. The chain carries TRBV20-1 and TRBJ2-5, with D perhaps matching TRBD2 (6 bases). Source material: a population of CD138-negative cells sorted from bone marrow. The CDR3 is CSARSEGSQETQYF. The CDR3 region has the DNA TGCAGTGCTAGATCGGAGGGATCCCAAGAGACCCAGTACTTC.